The 28 T cell receptor beta chains in this list originate from one sample, sequenced in a study of blood T cell repertoires in COVID-19. Repertoires were generated with immunoSEQ multiplex PCR, while TCRdb's copy carries only in-frame clones and drops some. The profile shows approximately 110,000 clones, approximately 81% of them singletons. Sample: peripheral blood. These receptors originate from a human donor in a cohort sampled during active COVID-19.

This clone was counted a single time. The chain couples TRBV11-2 to TRBJ1-1; D unclear. The V and J ends lost 5 bases and 5 bases respectively, with 15 bases between them. This CDR3 is built from 14 residues. Germline V gene lookup returns CDR1 SGHAT and CDR2 FQNNGV. DNA of the CDR3: TGTGCCAGCAGCCTCACCCATCGGGGAACTGAAGCTTTCTTT. Translation: CASSLTHRGTEAFF.

The V call is TRBV30, the J call TRBJ1-5; D perhaps matches TRBD1 (5 bases). V was clipped by 2 bases and J by 3 bases, with 11 bases between them. Per germline, CDR1 GTSNPN and CDR2 SVGIG (reference sequence). The CDR3 is 14 residues long. CDR3 region: CAWSPGDSNQPQHF. CDR3 DNA sequence: TGTGCCTGGAGTCCGGGGGACTCCAATCAGCCCCAGCATTTT. Based on the CDR3 plus reference TRBV30 and TRBJ1-5, the full variable domain is SQTIHQWPATLVQPVGSPLSLECTVEGTSNPNLYWYRQAAGRGLQLLFYSVGIGQISSEVPQNLSASRPQDRQFILSSKKLLLSDSGFYLCAWSPGDSNQPQHFGDGTRLSIL.

The rearrangement links TRBV19 to TRBJ1-1; the D gene is possibly TRBD1 (6 bases). This CDR3 spans 13 amino acids. In germline, CDR1 is LNHDA, CDR2 SQIVND (reference sequence). Trimming left V 3 bases short and J 8 bases short, with 13 bases between. The CDR3 DNA is TGTGCCAGTAGTATGGGGGGGGCCTCAGAAGCTTTCTTT. Its protein is CASSMGGASEAFF.

The gene calls are TRBV9 and TRBJ2-2, with D possibly matching TRBD1 (6 bases). Germline V gene sequence: CDR1 SGDLS, CDR2 YYNGEE. The CDR3 consists of 17 residues. Trimming removed 0 bases from V and 3 bases from J, with 15 bases in between. CDR3 nucleotide sequence: TGTGCCAGCAGCGTAGGAGGTGGGGGCCTTTACACCGGGGAGCTGTTTTTT. It translates to CASSVGGGGLYTGELFF.

The CDR3 DNA follows: TGTGCCAGCAGTTTTGGAGGACTTAGGACCTACGAGCAGTACTTC. It yields the protein CASSFGGLRTYEQYF. The rearrangement uses TRBV27 and TRBJ2-7, with D perhaps matching TRBD2 (5 bases). V was cut by 3 bases and J by 2 bases, with 14 bases left in between. Germline V gene sequence: CDR1 MNHEY, CDR2 SMNVEV (reference sequence). The length of the CDR3 is 15 residues.

CDR3 in amino acids: CAISGGTEQFF. The CDR3 bases are TGTGCCATCAGTGGCGGCACTGAGCAGTTCTTC. V gene TRBV10-3 combines with J gene TRBJ2-1; no firm D call. The CDR3 runs to 11 residues. Germline V gene lookup returns CDR1 ENHRY and CDR2 SYGVKD. V lost 4 bases and J 9 bases, leaving 7 bases between the germline ends.

The rearrangement uses TRBV10-3 and TRBJ2-1, with 14 nucleotides matching TRBD2. CDR3 length: 17 residues. The ends lost 6 bases at V and 9 bases at J; junction bases unmatched: 13. Germline CDR1 ENHRY, CDR2 SYGVKD. Here the CDR3 reads CAISVAAGTSGSSEQFF. The CDR3 DNA follows: TGTGCCATCAGCGTCGCGGCCGGGACTAGCGGGAGCTCTGAGCAGTTCTTC.

The chain recombines TRBV6-1 with TRBJ2-5; 8 bases align to TRBD2. Germline CDR1 is MNHNS and CDR2 is SASEGT. The length of the CDR3 is 15 residues. Germline trimming cut 1 base from V and 1 base from J; bases unmatched to any gene: 2. The CDR3 protein is CASSEVGGVQETQYF. The DNA of the CDR3 is TGTGCCAGCAGTGAAGTCGGGGGGGTCCAAGAGACCCAGTACTTC.

The chain is built from TRBV2 and TRBJ2-5; 7 bases fit TRBD2. Germline V gene data show CDR1 as SNHLY and CDR2 as FYNNEI. The CDR3 covers 16 residues. V dropped 4 bases and J dropped 1; count of bases not matched to a gene: 9. The DNA for the CDR3 is TGTGCCAGCAGTGTTGGGGGAGGGGACCCCCAAGAGACCCAGTACTTC. This encodes CASSVGGGDPQETQYF.

This sequence joins TRBV27 and TRBJ2-7; D may be TRBD1 (6 bases). In germline, CDR1 is MNHEY, CDR2 SMNVEV (reference sequence). Deletions cut 6 bases from V and 3 bases from J, with 18 bases between. The CDR3 consists of 15 residues. The CDR3 DNA follows: TGTGCCAGCAGCCCTTTGGGGGCTAGTAACTACGAGCAGTACTTC. Protein sequence: CASSPLGASNYEQYF.

On this clone: This CDR3 is also generated by other DNA sequences in the sample. The rearrangement uses TRBV5-1 and TRBJ2-3; D is undetermined. The germline V gene encodes CDR1 SGHRS and CDR2 YFSETQ. The CDR3 totals 14 residues. V gave up 0 bases and J gave up 0 bases, with 5 bases separating them. In DNA, the CDR3 is TGCGCCAGCAGCTTGGCCTCCAGCACAGATACGCAGTATTTT. Translating it yields CASSLASSTDTQYF.

The chain joins TRBV28 to TRBJ2-7; 9 nucleotides line up with TRBD1. With V trimmed by 5 bases and J by 4 bases, 9 bases remained unmatched. This CDR3 has 15 amino acids. Germline values: CDR1 MDHEN, CDR2 SYDVKM. The CDR3 loop is CASSHDRDRVYEQYF. CDR3 nucleotides: TGTGCCAGCAGTCACGATCGGGACAGGGTTTACGAGCAGTACTTC.

The chain combines TRBV5-1 with TRBJ2-1; D is perhaps TRBD1 (6 bases). The CDR3 has 15 amino acids. From germline, CDR1 is SGHRS and CDR2 YFSETQ. V lost 4 bases to trimming and J lost 1 base, with 12 bases between them. CDR3: CASSPDSTSYNEQFF. Written as DNA, the CDR3 is TGCGCCAGCAGCCCGGACAGTACTTCCTACAATGAGCAGTTCTTC.

The genes are TRBV7-2 and TRBJ2-1, with 9 bases matching TRBD2. In germline, CDR1 is SGHTA, CDR2 FQGNSA. The length of the CDR3 is 15 residues. V lost 6 bases, J lost 6 bases, and 9 bases stayed unmatched. The CDR3 bases are TGTGCCAGCAGAACCCCGGGACTAGCCAGCAATGAGCAGTTCTTC. It encodes CASRTPGLASNEQFF.

V is TRBV11-3 and J is TRBJ2-5, with TRBD2 matching 7 bases. The CDR3 length is 15 residues. Germline CDR1 SGHNT, CDR2 YENEEA. V was pared by 4 bases and J by 2 bases, with 7 bases of the junction left unmatched. Here the CDR3 DNA reads TGTGCCAGCAGCTCTCGGACTAGTGGACAAGAGACCCAGTACTTC. Translated, it gives CASSSRTSGQETQYF. Variable domain in full (rest from reference TRBV11-3 and TRBJ2-5): EAGVVQSPRYKIIEKKQPVAFWCNPISGHNTLYWYLQNLGQGPELLIRYENEEAVDDSQLPKDRFSAERLKGVDSTLKIQPAELGDSAVYLCASSSRTSGQETQYFGPGTRLLVL.

This clone was counted at least ten times. Within the sample, other DNA sequences also encode this same CDR3. The chain combines TRBV7-6 with TRBJ2-7; the match to TRBD2 covers 9 bases. V shed 1 base and J 5 bases; nucleotides not matched to a gene: 6. The CDR3 consists of 15 residues. Germline CDR1 SGHVS, CDR2 FNYEAQ. CDR3 in amino acids: CASSLVPSGGNEQYF. The CDR3 nucleotides read TGTGCCAGCAGCTTAGTCCCCAGCGGGGGGAACGAGCAGTACTTC.

This chain joins TRBV11-2 and TRBJ2-3; 9 positions match TRBD2. Looked up from germline, CDR1 is SGHAT and CDR2 is FQNNGV. V lost 4 bases and J lost 6; bases outside the gene matches: 11. The CDR3 sequence is 16 residues long. Here the CDR3 reads CASSSSSGVVVDTQYF. CDR3 DNA sequence: TGTGCCAGCAGCTCCTCTAGCGGGGTGGTAGTGGATACGCAGTATTTT.

V gene TRBV4-2 combines with J gene TRBJ1-3, with 8 bases fitting TRBD1. The germline V gene encodes CDR1 LGHNA and CDR2 YNFKEQ. This CDR3 has 17 amino acids. J gave up 3 bases and V 3 bases, and 10 bases lay outside the gene matches. The CDR3 is CASSQGPGGQSGNTIYF. The CDR3, as DNA: TGTGCCAGCAGCCAGGGACCAGGGGGCCAGAGTGGAAACACCATATATTTT.

The chain combines TRBV28 with TRBJ2-7; 13 bases agree with TRBD2. V lost 6 bases, J lost 6 bases, and 5 bases stayed unmatched. CDR1 and CDR2 (germline): MDHEN, SYDVKM. CDR3 length: 14 residues. This CDR3 reads CASSWTSGSGEQYF. In nucleotides, the CDR3 is TGTGCCAGCAGCTGGACTAGCGGGAGCGGCGAGCAGTACTTC.

V is TRBV2 and J is TRBJ2-5; no clear D gene. Germline V gene sequence: CDR1 SNHLY, CDR2 FYNNEI. Trimming took 8 bases from V and 2 from J, leaving 6 bases between them. This CDR3 contains 11 residues. CDR3: CASLLQETQYF. Written as DNA, the CDR3 is TGTGCCAGCCTTCTTCAAGAGACCCAGTACTTC.

This clone was seen just once. This chain links TRBV7-9 with TRBJ2-3; the D is unclear. The CDR3 spans 14 residues. V was clipped by 2 bases and J by 3 bases, with 9 bases between them. The V gene's germline CDR1 is SEHNR and CDR2 FQNEAQ (reference sequence). The CDR3 reads CASSLYAGTDTQYF. The CDR3 nucleotides are TGTGCCAGCAGCTTATATGCAGGTACAGATACGCAGTATTTT.

The chain employs TRBV5-4 and TRBJ2-3, with 7 bases aligning to TRBD2. Germline V gene lookup returns CDR1 SGHNT and CDR2 YYREEE (reference sequence). CDR3 length: 15 amino acids. V shed 2 bases, J shed 1 base, and the junction held 4 bases outside the gene matches. The CDR3 DNA follows: TGTGCCAGCAGCTTAGGCGGGGGACGCACAGATACGCAGTATTTT. Translated: CASSLGGGRTDTQYF.

This chain connects TRBV28 to TRBJ2-7, with 10 bases matching TRBD2. The V gene's germline CDR1 is MDHEN and CDR2 SYDVKM. Losses at the gene ends were 6 bases for V and 2 bases for J; bases not matched to a gene: 7. The CDR3 runs 15 residues. The DNA for the CDR3 is TGTGCCAGCAGCACAACTAGCGGGGCACCCTACGAGCAGTACTTC. Translation gives CASSTTSGAPYEQYF.

The rearrangement links TRBV19 to TRBJ2-3; 7 bases are shared with TRBD1. This CDR3 has 13 amino acids. The germline V gene encodes CDR1 LNHDA and CDR2 SQIVND (reference sequence). V shed 4 bases and J 9 bases; nucleotides not matched to a gene: 7. The CDR3 sequence: CASSTGTAWTQYF. The CDR3 DNA follows: TGTGCCAGTAGTACCGGGACAGCGTGGACGCAGTATTTT. The variable domain in full, completed from reference TRBV19 and TRBJ2-3, reads DGGITQSPKYLFRKEGQNVTLSCEQNLNHDAMYWYRQDPGQGLRLIYYSQIVNDFQKGDIAEGYSVSREKKESFPLTVTSAQKNPTAFYLCASSTGTAWTQYFGPGTRLTVL.

The chain employs TRBV24-1 and TRBJ2-5, with a possible D match to TRBD1 (6 bases). Germline-derived CDR1 and CDR2 are KGHDR and SFDVKD. V was pared by 5 bases and J by 3 bases, with 9 bases between. The CDR3 is made up of 13 amino acids. CDR3: CATSGTAKETQYF. The DNA for the CDR3 is TGTGCCACCAGTGGGACAGCAAAAGAGACCCAGTACTTC.

The J gene is TRBJ2-1, the V gene TRBV5-4; TRBD2 might be the D (5 bases). The CDR3 covers 13 residues. Looked up from germline, CDR1 is SGHNT and CDR2 is YYREEE (reference sequence). V lost 1 base to trimming and J lost 8 bases, with 10 bases between them. CDR3 region: CASSLLALDEQFF. In nucleotides, the CDR3 is TGTGCCAGCAGCTTGCTAGCTCTGGATGAGCAGTTCTTC.

The CDR3 DNA reads as TGTGCCAGCAGGAGCTACTCAGCGGGCGACAAAGAGACCCAGTACTTC. Protein product: CASRSYSAGDKETQYF. The rearrangement links TRBV27 to TRBJ2-5, with TRBD2 as a possible D gene (6 bases). This CDR3 comprises 16 residues. Germline V gives CDR1 MNHEY, CDR2 SMNVEV (reference sequence). The V and J ends lost 6 bases and 3 bases respectively, with 20 bases between them.

This sequence joins TRBV21-1 and TRBJ1-2; TRBD1 is the table's D call and was not checked against the DNA. TRBV21-1 is a documented pseudogene. The CDR3 loop spans 15 amino acids. DNA of the CDR3: TGTGCCAGCAGCAGGGACAGGGCCTCGAACTATGGCTACACCTTC. It yields the protein CASSRDRASNYGYTF.